These 29 T cell receptor beta chains came from one sample sequenced in a study of blood T cell repertoires in COVID-19. Only in-frame clones appear in the TCRdb table, and some are missing; sequencing was by immunoSEQ multiplex PCR. The sample comprises about 240,000 clones, roughly 83% of which are singletons, and more than 8% rests with the top ten. The source material was peripheral blood. The receptors derive from an elderly woman with acute or convalescent COVID-19.

The rearrangement links TRBV28 to TRBJ1-1; D may be TRBD1 (5 bases). CDR3 length: 14 amino acids. Trimming left V 2 bases short and J 6 bases short, with 13 bases between. Germline V gene lookup returns CDR1 MDHEN and CDR2 SYDVKM. Written as DNA, the CDR3 is TGTGCCAGCAGTTTACGGGGGAACTGGGCTGAAGCTTTCTTT. Translating gives CASSLRGNWAEAFF.

The chain links TRBV30 to TRBJ2-7; 7 bases map to TRBD1. V was pared by 1 base and J by 5 bases, with 11 bases of the junction left unmatched. There are 15 residues in the CDR3. The V gene's germline CDR1 is GTSNPN and CDR2 SVGIG (reference sequence). CDR3 DNA: TGTGCCTGGAGTGCTAGGGGGCGCGAGTTGGACGAGCAGTACTTC. Protein product: CAWSARGRELDEQYF. The entire variable domain, with the rest obtained from reference TRBV30 and TRBJ2-7, is as follows: SQTIHQWPATLVQPVGSPLSLECTVEGTSNPNLYWYRQAAGRGLQLLFYSVGIGQISSEVPQNLSASRPQDRQFILSSKKLLLSDSGFYLCAWSARGRELDEQYFGPGTRLTVT.

Points on this clone: At one end the junction does not follow the germline gene, possibly because of a read error. V and J are TRBV2 and TRBJ2-3; the match to TRBD2 covers 7 bases. The CDR3 contains 12 residues. Germline assignment: CDR1 SNHLY and CDR2 FYNNEI. The chain's CDR3 is CALGGGGDTQYF. For the CDR3, the DNA is TGCGCCCTCGGCGGGGGAGGGGATACGCAGTATTTT.

The chain is built from TRBV28 and TRBJ1-4; 7 bases agree with TRBD1. The length of the CDR3 is 15 residues. Germline V gene lookup returns CDR1 MDHEN and CDR2 SYDVKM. J lost 5 bases, V lost 5 bases, and 8 bases had no gene match. The CDR3 DNA is TGTGCCAGCAGTGGCCTCGGGACAGCCAATGAAAAACTGTTTTTT. Translating it yields CASSGLGTANEKLFF.

The gene calls are TRBV2 and TRBJ2-7; possible D gene TRBD1, 5 bases. Trimming pared 2 bases from V and 5 bases from J, leaving 16 bases between. Germline V CDR1 and CDR2: SNHLY, FYNNEI. The CDR3 totals 15 residues. Written as DNA, the CDR3 is TGTGCCAGCAGTGAAAGGTCCAACCCCAGGGACGAGCAGTACTTC. It specifies CASSERSNPRDEQYF.

A few counts support this clone. The same CDR3 can be traced to other DNA sequences in this sample. This sequence joins TRBV6-5 and TRBJ1-1; 8 nucleotides agree with TRBD1. The CDR3 length is 13 residues. V was clipped by 2 bases and J by 7 bases; unmatched bases: 3. Germline V gene sequence: CDR1 MNHEY, CDR2 SVGAGI. CDR3 coding DNA: TGTGCCAGCAGTTACCCCGGGACAGGTGAAGCTTTCTTT. Amino acids: CASSYPGTGEAFF.

V and J are TRBV5-1 and TRBJ2-7, with unresolved D. V was clipped by 0 bases and J by 1 base, with 8 bases between them. The CDR3 extends over 14 amino acids. Germline V gives CDR1 SGHRS, CDR2 YFSETQ. The CDR3 DNA is TGCGCCAGCAGCTTGGGAGGCGGTTCCTACGAGCAGTACTTC. Translating it yields CASSLGGGSYEQYF.

This clone was seen a handful of times. The rearrangement links TRBV7-3 to TRBJ1-6; 9 positions match TRBD1. V trimming: 2 bases; J trimming: 8 bases; junction bases outside the gene matches: 7. This CDR3 has 16 amino acids. CDR1 is SGHTA and CDR2 is FQGTGA in the germline V gene. The DNA of the CDR3 is TGTGCCAGCAGCTTAGGGGGGGGGACAGGGTATTCACCCCTCCACTTT. It is translated as CASSLGGGTGYSPLHF.

The CDR3 sequence is CASSADRDFYPQHF. CDR3 in DNA: TGTGCCAGCAGCGCTGACAGGGATTTTTACCCCCAGCATTTT. V usage is TRBV2 and J usage is TRBJ1-5, with 7 nucleotides matching TRBD1. Germline values: CDR1 SNHLY, CDR2 FYNNEI. The junction had 12 bases not matched to a gene; V was cut back by 6 bases and J by 10 bases. The CDR3 spans 14 residues.

This chain joins TRBV5-4 and TRBJ1-2; possible D gene TRBD1, 5 bases. The V and J ends lost 4 bases and 2 bases respectively, with 9 bases between them. The CDR3 spans 13 residues. In germline, CDR1 is SGHNT, CDR2 YYREEE (reference sequence). Here the CDR3 DNA reads TGTGCCAGCAGCCCAGGGAGGAACTATGGCTACACCTTC. This translates into CASSPGRNYGYTF.

V gene TRBV7-2 combines with J gene TRBJ2-1; D remains ambiguous. Germline assignment: CDR1 SGHTA and CDR2 FQGNSA. The V end lost 0 bases, the J end lost 1 base, and 10 bases lay between the germline ends. The CDR3 extends over 16 amino acids. The CDR3 nucleotides read TGTGCCAGCAGCTTAGCGATGGGCCTTTCCTACAATGAGCAGTTCTTC. Translating it yields CASSLAMGLSYNEQFF.

V is TRBV7-9 and J is TRBJ1-6; maybe TRBD1 (5 bases). The V end was cut by 3 bases, the J end by 6 bases, with 12 bases between. The CDR3 is 15 amino acids. Germline loops: CDR1 SEHNR, CDR2 FQNEAQ (reference sequence). Here the CDR3 DNA reads TGTGCCAGCAGCTTGATGGACACGACTAATTCACCCCTCCACTTT. This encodes CASSLMDTTNSPLHF. Variable domain in full (rest from reference TRBV7-9 and TRBJ1-6): DTGVSQNPRHKITKRGQNVTFRCDPISEHNRLYWYRQTLGQGPEFLTYFQNEAQLEKSRLLSDRFSAERPKGSFSTLEIQRTEQGDSAMYLCASSLMDTTNSPLHFGNGTRLTVT.

The DNA of the CDR3 is TGCGCCAGCAGTCTCCCCCGGGATAGCAATCAGCCCCAGCATTTT. Translated: CASSLPRDSNQPQHF. The chain uses TRBV23-1 and TRBJ1-5; D gene ambiguous. TRBV23-1 is identified as an open reading frame with a role that is uncertain. Deletions cut 4 bases from V and 0 bases from J, with 10 bases between. This CDR3 is built from 15 residues.

The chain employs TRBV20-1 and TRBJ1-2, with TRBD1 identical over 8 bases. The CDR3 has 14 residues. Per germline, CDR1 DFQATT and CDR2 SNEGSKA (reference sequence). V shed 3 bases and J 6 bases; nucleotides not matched to a gene: 9. The CDR3 DNA reads as TGCAGTGCTAGTCCCGAGGACAGGGTCGATGGCTACACCTTC. Translation: CSASPEDRVDGYTF.

V usage is TRBV28 and J usage is TRBJ2-7, with 10 bases lining up with TRBD1. V trimming: 4 bases; J trimming: 10 bases; junction bases outside the gene matches: 4. CDR1 is MDHEN, CDR2 SYDVKM, per germline. The CDR3 sequence is 12 residues long. The CDR3 reads CASSSGDRGQYF. The CDR3 DNA is TGTGCCAGCAGTTCCGGGGACAGGGGACAGTACTTC.

The rearrangement joins TRBV7-2 to TRBJ1-5; possible D gene TRBD1, 6 bases. Germline loops: CDR1 SGHTA, CDR2 FQGNSA. This CDR3 has 14 residues. V gave up 5 bases and J gave up 6 bases, with 14 bases separating them. CDR3 protein: CASSKERGSQPQHF. The CDR3 coding sequence is TGTGCCAGCAGCAAGGAAAGGGGGAGTCAGCCCCAGCATTTT.

The rearrangement uses TRBV19 and TRBJ2-5; 7 bases map to TRBD1. Germline loops: CDR1 LNHDA, CDR2 SQIVND (reference sequence). V gave up 5 bases and J gave up 5 bases; unmatched junction bases: 11. This CDR3 spans 15 amino acids. The CDR3 nucleotides read TGTGCCAGTAGTTCCAGCGAAGGGGGCTGGGAGACCCAGTACTTC. Protein product: CASSSSEGGWETQYF.

The chain joins TRBV3-1 (or the pseudogene TRBV3-2) to TRBJ2-7; perhaps TRBD1 as D (6 bases). This CDR3 has 15 residues. V was shortened by 1 base and J by 1 base, with 11 bases between the two germline ends. In germline, CDR1 is LGHDT, CDR2 YNNKEL (reference sequence). CDR3 in DNA: TGTGCCAGCAGCCAAGCGATAAGGGGGTCCTACGAGCAGTACTTC. Translation gives CASSQAIRGSYEQYF.

The V call is TRBV7-8, the J call TRBJ2-5, with TRBD1 matching 9 bases. Looked up from germline, CDR1 is SGHVS and CDR2 is FQNEAQ. The V and J ends lost 5 bases and 5 bases, in that order; junction bases with no gene match: 6. CDR3 length equals 14 residues. The DNA for the CDR3 is TGTGCCAGCAGCCCAACAGGGGGCGCGGAGACCCAGTACTTC. Protein product: CASSPTGGAETQYF.

This chain uses TRBV5-1 with TRBJ2-3; 12 nucleotides line up with TRBD2. V gave up 0 bases and J gave up 3 bases; unmatched junction bases: 8. CDR1 is SGHRS, CDR2 YFSETQ, per germline. The CDR3 loop spans 18 amino acids. Here the CDR3 reads CASSLARTSGEVTDTQYF. The CDR3 DNA sequence: TGCGCCAGCAGCTTGGCTCGGACTAGCGGGGAGGTGACAGATACGCAGTATTTT.

The chain joins TRBV2 to TRBJ1-5, with D unresolved. The ends were cut back, 7 bases at V and 0 bases at J, with 7 bases in the middle. The germline V gene encodes CDR1 SNHLY and CDR2 FYNNEI. This CDR3 spans 13 amino acids. The CDR3 nucleotides read TGTGCCAGCAATGTTTATAGCAATCAGCCCCAGCATTTT. This gives the protein CASNVYSNQPQHF.

This clone was counted a single time. The V call is TRBV9, the J call TRBJ1-5; D remains unclear. Trimming took off 3 bases at V and 2 bases at J, with 12 bases between the two ends. CDR3 length: 15 residues. The germline CDR1 and CDR2 sequences are SGDLS and YYNGEE. In DNA, the CDR3 is TGTGCCAGCAGCGCCCATGTCAGCGGCAATCAGCCCCAGCATTTT. This codes for CASSAHVSGNQPQHF.

Here the CDR3 reads CASSQDAGRMSSKNIQYF. The CDR3, as DNA: TGTGCCAGCAGCCAAGATGCGGGCAGAATGAGCTCCAAAAACATTCAGTACTTC. The chain recombines TRBV14 with TRBJ2-4; weak D call: TRBD2 (5 bases). The CDR3 spans 18 residues. In germline, CDR1 is SGHDN, CDR2 FVKESK. V was cut by 0 bases and J by 2 bases, with 17 bases left in between.

The V call is TRBV5-1, the J call TRBJ2-7; a weak D match, TRBD2 (6 bases). CDR3 length: 14 amino acids. V gave up 4 bases and J gave up 2 bases, with 13 bases separating them. Germline V gene lookup returns CDR1 SGHRS and CDR2 YFSETQ. The CDR3 DNA sequence: TGCGCCAGCAGCCACCCGGGGGTTGCCTACGAGCAGTACTTC. It yields the protein CASSHPGVAYEQYF.

CDR3 sequence (DNA): TGTGCCAGCAGCTCAGGGACAGGGGGCCCCTCTGGGGCCAACGTCCTGACTTTC. This translates into CASSSGTGGPSGANVLTF. The rearrangement joins TRBV7-3 to TRBJ2-6; TRBD1 aligns across 12 bases. V lost 4 bases and J lost 0; bases outside the gene matches: 4. The CDR3 is 18 amino acids. Germline values: CDR1 SGHTA, CDR2 FQGTGA.

The chain links TRBV27 to TRBJ1-2; 9 bases are shared with TRBD1. CDR3 size: 14 residues. Germline V CDR1 and CDR2: MNHEY, SMNVEV (reference sequence). J lost 3 bases, V lost 6 bases, and 5 bases had no gene match. The CDR3 coding sequence is TGTGCCAGCAGGGGGACAGGGACCCACTATGGCTACACCTTC. Protein: CASRGTGTHYGYTF.

In the case of this clone: The sample holds other DNA sequences that translate to the same CDR3. The CDR3 spells CASSPRGSYEQYF. The CDR3 DNA sequence: TGTGCCAGCTCACCGCGGGGGTCCTACGAGCAGTACTTC. The gene calls are TRBV18 and TRBJ2-7; TRBD2 aligns across 7 bases. Per germline, CDR1 KGHSH and CDR2 LQKENI. The V gene end was trimmed by 3 bases and the J gene end by 1 base; junction bases not matched to a gene: 0. CDR3 length equals 13 residues. Based on the CDR3 plus reference TRBV18 and TRBJ2-7, the full variable domain is NAGVMQNPRHLVRRRGQEARLRCSPMKGHSHVYWYRQLPEEGLKFMVYLQKENIIDESGMPKERFSAEFPKEGPSILRIQQVVRGDSAAYFCASSPRGSYEQYFGPGTRLTVT.

This clone has just a few counts. The chain is built from TRBV4-1 and TRBJ2-2; no firm D call. Germline V gene lookup returns CDR1 MGHRA and CDR2 YSYEKL. Trimming took 4 bases from V and 0 from J, leaving 6 bases between them. There are 14 residues in the CDR3. The CDR3 DNA reads as TGCGCCAGCAGCCCGCAGACGAACACCGGGGAGCTGTTTTTT. Amino acid sequence: CASSPQTNTGELFF.

This clone appeared once. The rearrangement joins TRBV3-1 (or the pseudogene TRBV3-2) to TRBJ1-6; unclear D gene. The ends were cut back, 6 bases at V and 11 bases at J, with 11 bases in the middle. This CDR3 region has 12 residues. The V gene's germline CDR1 is LGHDT and CDR2 YNNKEL (reference sequence). The CDR3 spells CASSPGEAPLHF. For the CDR3, the DNA is TGTGCCAGCAGTCCCGGGGAGGCACCCCTCCACTTT.